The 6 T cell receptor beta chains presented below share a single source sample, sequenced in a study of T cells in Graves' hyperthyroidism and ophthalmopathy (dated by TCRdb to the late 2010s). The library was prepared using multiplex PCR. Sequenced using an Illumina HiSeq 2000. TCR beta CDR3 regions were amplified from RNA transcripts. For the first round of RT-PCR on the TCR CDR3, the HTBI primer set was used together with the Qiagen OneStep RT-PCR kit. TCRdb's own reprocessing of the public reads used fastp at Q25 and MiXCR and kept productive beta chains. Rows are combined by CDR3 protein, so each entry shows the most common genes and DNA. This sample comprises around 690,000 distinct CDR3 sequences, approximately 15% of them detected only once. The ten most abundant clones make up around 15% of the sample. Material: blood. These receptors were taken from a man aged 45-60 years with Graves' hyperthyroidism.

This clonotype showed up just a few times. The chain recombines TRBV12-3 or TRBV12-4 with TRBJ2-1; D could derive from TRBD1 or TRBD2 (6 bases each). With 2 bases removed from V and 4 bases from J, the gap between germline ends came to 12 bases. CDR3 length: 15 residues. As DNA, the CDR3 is TGTGCCAGCAGTTTACAGGGGCTAGCGTACAATGAGCAGTTCTTC. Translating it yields CASSLQGLAYNEQFF.

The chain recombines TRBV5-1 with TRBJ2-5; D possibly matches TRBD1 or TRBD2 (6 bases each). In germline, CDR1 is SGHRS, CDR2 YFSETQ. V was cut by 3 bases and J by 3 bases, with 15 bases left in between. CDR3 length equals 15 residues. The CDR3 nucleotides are TGCGCCAGCAGCTGGGGGGCCCCTAACAAAGAGACCCAGTACTTC. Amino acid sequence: CASSWGAPNKETQYF.

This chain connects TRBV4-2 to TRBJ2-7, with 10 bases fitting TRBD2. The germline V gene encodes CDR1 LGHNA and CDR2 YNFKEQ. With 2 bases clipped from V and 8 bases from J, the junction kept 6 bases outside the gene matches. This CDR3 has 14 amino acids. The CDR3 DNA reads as TGTGCCAGCAGCCAACCCGGGACTAGCGAACAGCAGTACTTC. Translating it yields CASSQPGTSEQQYF.

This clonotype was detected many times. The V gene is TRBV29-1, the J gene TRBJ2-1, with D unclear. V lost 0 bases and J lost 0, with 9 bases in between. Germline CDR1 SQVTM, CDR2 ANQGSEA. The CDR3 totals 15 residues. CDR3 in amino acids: CSVEDLTASYNEQFF. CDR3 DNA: TGCAGCGTTGAAGATCTAACAGCCTCCTACAATGAGCAGTTCTTC.

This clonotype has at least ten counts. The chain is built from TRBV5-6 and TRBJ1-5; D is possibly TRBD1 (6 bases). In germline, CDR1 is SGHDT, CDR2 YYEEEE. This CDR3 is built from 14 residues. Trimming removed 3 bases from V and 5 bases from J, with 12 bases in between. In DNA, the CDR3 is TGTGCCAGCAGCTCGGGGACAACGGATCAGCCCCAGCATTTT. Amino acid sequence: CASSSGTTDQPQHF.

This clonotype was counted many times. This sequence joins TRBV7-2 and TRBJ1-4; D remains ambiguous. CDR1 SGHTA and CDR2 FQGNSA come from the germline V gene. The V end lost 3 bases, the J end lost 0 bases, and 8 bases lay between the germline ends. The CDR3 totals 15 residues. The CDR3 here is CASSFTPATNEKLFF. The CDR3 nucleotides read TGTGCCAGCAGCTTCACGCCGGCAACTAATGAAAAACTGTTTTTT.